This TCR beta chain is drawn from a study of early T cells in non-severe SARS-CoV-2 infection. For the study at large: Chains from this unsorted whole-blood bulk RNA could not be paired. Study-wide findings and caveats: Matching with VDJdb favored anti-spike CD8 responses (missing private and CD4 specificities).

The ends were cut back, 6 bases at V and 3 bases at J, with 8 bases in the middle. The CDR3 has 13 residues. Separate cDNA molecules each had unique molecular identifiers attached to them. From the 5' RACE reads, TCRdb called clonotypes with MiXCR, one entry per CDR3 protein. This sample has 50,000 to 75,000 distinct CDR3 sequences, with about 6% found just once. This clonotype was seen only a few times. The target antigen is unknown. The sequence came from an adult who was a healthcare worker with PCR-confirmed SARS-CoV-2 infection or an uninfected control (not recorded which). The chain employs TRBV12-3 or TRBV12-4 and TRBJ2-2; D ambiguous. Sequenced material: whole blood, taken at baseline. The DNA for the CDR3 is TGTGCCAGCAGCCGAAAGTACACCGGGGAGCTGTTTTTT. Its protein is CASSRKYTGELFF.